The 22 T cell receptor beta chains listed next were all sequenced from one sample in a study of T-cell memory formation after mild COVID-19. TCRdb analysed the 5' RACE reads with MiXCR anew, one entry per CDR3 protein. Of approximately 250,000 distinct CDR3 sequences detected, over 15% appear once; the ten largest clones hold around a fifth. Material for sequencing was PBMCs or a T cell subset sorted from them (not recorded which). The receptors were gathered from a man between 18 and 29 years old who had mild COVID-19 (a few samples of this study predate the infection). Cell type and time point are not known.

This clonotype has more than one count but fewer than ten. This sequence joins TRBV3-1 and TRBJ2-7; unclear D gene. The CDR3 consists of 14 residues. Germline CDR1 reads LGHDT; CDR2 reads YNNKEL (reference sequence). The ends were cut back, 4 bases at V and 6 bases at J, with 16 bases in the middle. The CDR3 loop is CASSRTGPGREQYF. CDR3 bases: TGTGCCAGCAGCCGGACGGGCCCAGGCCGCGAGCAGTACTTC.

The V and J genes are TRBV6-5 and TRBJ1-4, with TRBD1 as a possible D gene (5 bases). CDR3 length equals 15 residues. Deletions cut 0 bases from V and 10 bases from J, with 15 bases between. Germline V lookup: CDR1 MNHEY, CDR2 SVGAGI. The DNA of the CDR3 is TGTGCCAGCAGTTACTCGGGGCACCTAGAAGGAAAACTGTTTTTT. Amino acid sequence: CASSYSGHLEGKLFF.

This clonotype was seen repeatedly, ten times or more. CDR3 nucleotides: TGTGCCAGCAGCTCGTGGCAGGGGCGAAAGAGTGAGGCCAAAAACATTCAGTACTTC. It specifies CASSSWQGRKSEAKNIQYF. The rearrangement uses TRBV11-2 and TRBJ2-4, with D perhaps matching TRBD1 (6 bases). V gave up 4 bases and J gave up 1 base, with 23 bases separating them. Germline values: CDR1 SGHAT, CDR2 FQNNGV. The CDR3 consists of 19 residues.

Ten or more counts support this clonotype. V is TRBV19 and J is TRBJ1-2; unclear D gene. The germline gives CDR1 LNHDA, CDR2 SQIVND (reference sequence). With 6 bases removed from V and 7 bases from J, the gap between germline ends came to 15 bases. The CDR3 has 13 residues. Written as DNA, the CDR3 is TGTGCCAGTAGAAGATCCCCGATGGCTGGCTACACCTTC. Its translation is CASRRSPMAGYTF.

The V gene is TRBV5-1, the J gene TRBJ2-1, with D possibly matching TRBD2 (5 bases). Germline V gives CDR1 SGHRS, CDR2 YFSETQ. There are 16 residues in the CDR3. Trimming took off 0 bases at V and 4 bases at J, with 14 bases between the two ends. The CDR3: CASSLAGSVSYNEQFF. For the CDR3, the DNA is TGCGCCAGCAGCTTGGCGGGGTCTGTATCTTACAATGAGCAGTTCTTC.

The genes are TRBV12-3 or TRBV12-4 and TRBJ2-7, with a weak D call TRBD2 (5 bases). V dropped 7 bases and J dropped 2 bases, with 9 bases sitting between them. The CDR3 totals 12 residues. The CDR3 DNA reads TGTGCCAGCACGCTGGGAGCCTACGAGCAGTACTTC. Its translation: CASTLGAYEQYF.

CDR3 coding DNA: TGTGCCAGCAGTTTTGGTCAGAAGAACACTGAAGCTTTCTTT. It codes for CASSFGQKNTEAFF. The chain is built from TRBV12-3 or TRBV12-4 and TRBJ1-1; D is unclear. Between the trimmed V and J ends, which lost 3 bases and 1 base, there was a span of 9 bases. The CDR3 contains 14 residues.

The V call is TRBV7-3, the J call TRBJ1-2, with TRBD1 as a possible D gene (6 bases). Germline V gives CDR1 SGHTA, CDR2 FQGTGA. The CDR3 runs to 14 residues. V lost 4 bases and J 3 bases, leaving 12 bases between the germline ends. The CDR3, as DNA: TGTGCCAGCAGCTCATACAGGGTTGACTATGGCTACACCTTC. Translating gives CASSSYRVDYGYTF.

The CDR3 DNA follows: TGTGCCAGCAGAAACCCGAGGGAGCGGGGGAGCGAGACCCAGTACTTC. This encodes CASRNPRERGSETQYF. V and J are TRBV6-1 and TRBJ2-5; 8 bases are shared with TRBD2. Germline assignment: CDR1 MNHNS and CDR2 SASEGT. The CDR3 totals 16 residues. The trim removed 6 bases at V and 5 bases at J, leaving 14 bases unmatched.

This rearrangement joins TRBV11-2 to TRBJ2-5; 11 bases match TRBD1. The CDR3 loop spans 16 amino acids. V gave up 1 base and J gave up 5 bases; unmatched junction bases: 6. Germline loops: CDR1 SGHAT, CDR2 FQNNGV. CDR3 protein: CASSLGGTGGSETQYF. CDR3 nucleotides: TGTGCCAGCAGCTTAGGCGGGACAGGGGGTTCGGAGACCCAGTACTTC. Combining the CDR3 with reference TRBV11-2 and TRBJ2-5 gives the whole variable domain EAGVAQSPRYKIIEKRQSVAFWCNPISGHATLYWYQQILGQGPKLLIQFQNNGVVDDSQLPKDRFSAERLKGVDSTLKIQPAKLEDSAVYLCASSLGGTGGSETQYFGPGTRLLVL.

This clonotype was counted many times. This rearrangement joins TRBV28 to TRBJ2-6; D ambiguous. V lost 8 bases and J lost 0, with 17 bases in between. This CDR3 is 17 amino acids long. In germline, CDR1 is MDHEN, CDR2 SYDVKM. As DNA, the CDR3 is TGTGCCAGCGATAGTAAGGGTTTCCGCTCTGGGGCCAACGTCCTGACTTTC. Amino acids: CASDSKGFRSGANVLTF.

CDR3: CASSQRGIQETYGYTF. The CDR3 DNA follows: TGTGCCAGCAGCCAACGTGGGATCCAAGAAACCTATGGCTACACCTTC. This chain uses TRBV3-2 with TRBJ1-2. TRBV3-2 is noted as a pseudogene. The CDR3 loop spans 16 amino acids.

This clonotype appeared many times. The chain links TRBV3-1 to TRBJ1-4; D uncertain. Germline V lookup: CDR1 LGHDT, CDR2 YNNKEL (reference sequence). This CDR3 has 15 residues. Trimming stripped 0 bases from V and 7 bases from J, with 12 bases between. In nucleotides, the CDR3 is TGTGCCAGCAGCCAAGATTCGCAGGATACTGAAAAACTGTTTTTT. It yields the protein CASSQDSQDTEKLFF.

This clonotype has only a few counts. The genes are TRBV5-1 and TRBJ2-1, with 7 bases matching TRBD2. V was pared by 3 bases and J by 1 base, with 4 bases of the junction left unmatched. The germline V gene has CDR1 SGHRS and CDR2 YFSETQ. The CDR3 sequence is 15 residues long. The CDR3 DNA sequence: TGCGCCAGCAGCTCCAGCGGGATGTCCTACAATGAGCAGTTCTTC. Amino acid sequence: CASSSSGMSYNEQFF.

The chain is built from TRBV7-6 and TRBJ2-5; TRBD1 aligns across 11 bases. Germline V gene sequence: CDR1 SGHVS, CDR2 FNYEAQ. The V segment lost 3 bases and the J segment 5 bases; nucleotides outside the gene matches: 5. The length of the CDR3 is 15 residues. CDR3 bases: TGTGCCAGCAGCTTTTGGACAGGGGGCAGTGAGACCCAGTACTTC. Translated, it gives CASSFWTGGSETQYF.

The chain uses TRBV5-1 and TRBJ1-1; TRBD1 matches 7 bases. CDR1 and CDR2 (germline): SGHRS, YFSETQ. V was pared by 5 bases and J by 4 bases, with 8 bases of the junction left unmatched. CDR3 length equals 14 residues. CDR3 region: CASRDFNRGTEAFF. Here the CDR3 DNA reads TGCGCCAGCAGGGATTTCAACAGGGGCACTGAAGCTTTCTTT.

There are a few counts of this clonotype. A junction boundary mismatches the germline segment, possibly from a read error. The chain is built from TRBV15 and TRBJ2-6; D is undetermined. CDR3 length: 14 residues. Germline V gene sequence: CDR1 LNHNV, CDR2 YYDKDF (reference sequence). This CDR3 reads CATSRETGANVLTF. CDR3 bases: TGTGCCACCAGTAGAGAGACTGGGGCCAACGTCCTGACTTTC. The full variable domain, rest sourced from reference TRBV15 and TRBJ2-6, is DAMVIQNPRYQVTQFGKPVTLSCSQTLNHNVMYWYQQKSSQAPKLLFHYYDKDFNNEADTPDNFQSRRPNTSFCFLDIRSPGLGDTAMYLCATSRETGANVLTFGAGSRLTVL.

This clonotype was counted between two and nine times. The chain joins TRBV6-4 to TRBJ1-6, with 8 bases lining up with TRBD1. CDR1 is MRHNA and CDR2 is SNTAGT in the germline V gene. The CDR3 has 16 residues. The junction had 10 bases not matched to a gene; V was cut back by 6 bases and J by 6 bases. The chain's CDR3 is CASRAFGQGVNSPLHF. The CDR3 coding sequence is TGTGCCAGCAGAGCATTCGGACAGGGTGTTAATTCACCCCTCCACTTT.

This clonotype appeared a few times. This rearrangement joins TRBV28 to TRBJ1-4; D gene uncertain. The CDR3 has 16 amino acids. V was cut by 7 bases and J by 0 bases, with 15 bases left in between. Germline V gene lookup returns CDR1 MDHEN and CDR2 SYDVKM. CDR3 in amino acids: CASKRPGTATNEKLFF. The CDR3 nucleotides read TGTGCCAGCAAGAGGCCAGGTACTGCAACTAATGAAAAACTGTTTTTT.

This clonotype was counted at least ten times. CDR3 coding DNA: TGTGCCAGCAGTCGAGGGGAGACCCAGTACTTC. As protein: CASSRGETQYF. The chain joins TRBV12-3 or TRBV12-4 to TRBJ2-5, with D perhaps matching TRBD2 (5 bases). The V end lost 5 bases, the J end lost 5 bases, and 6 bases lay between the germline ends. The length of the CDR3 is 11 residues.

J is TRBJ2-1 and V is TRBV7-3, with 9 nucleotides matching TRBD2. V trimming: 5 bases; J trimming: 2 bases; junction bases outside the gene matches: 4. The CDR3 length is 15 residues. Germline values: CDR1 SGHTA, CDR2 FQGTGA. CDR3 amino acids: CASSRGGEAYNEQFF. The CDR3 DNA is TGTGCCAGCAGCCGCGGGGGGGAAGCCTACAATGAGCAGTTCTTC.

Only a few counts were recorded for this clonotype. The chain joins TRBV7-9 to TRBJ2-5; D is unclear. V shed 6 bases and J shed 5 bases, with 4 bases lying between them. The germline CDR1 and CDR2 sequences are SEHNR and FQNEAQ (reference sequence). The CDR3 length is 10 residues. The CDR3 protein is CASSSETQYF. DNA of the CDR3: TGTGCCAGCAGTTCGGAGACCCAGTACTTC.